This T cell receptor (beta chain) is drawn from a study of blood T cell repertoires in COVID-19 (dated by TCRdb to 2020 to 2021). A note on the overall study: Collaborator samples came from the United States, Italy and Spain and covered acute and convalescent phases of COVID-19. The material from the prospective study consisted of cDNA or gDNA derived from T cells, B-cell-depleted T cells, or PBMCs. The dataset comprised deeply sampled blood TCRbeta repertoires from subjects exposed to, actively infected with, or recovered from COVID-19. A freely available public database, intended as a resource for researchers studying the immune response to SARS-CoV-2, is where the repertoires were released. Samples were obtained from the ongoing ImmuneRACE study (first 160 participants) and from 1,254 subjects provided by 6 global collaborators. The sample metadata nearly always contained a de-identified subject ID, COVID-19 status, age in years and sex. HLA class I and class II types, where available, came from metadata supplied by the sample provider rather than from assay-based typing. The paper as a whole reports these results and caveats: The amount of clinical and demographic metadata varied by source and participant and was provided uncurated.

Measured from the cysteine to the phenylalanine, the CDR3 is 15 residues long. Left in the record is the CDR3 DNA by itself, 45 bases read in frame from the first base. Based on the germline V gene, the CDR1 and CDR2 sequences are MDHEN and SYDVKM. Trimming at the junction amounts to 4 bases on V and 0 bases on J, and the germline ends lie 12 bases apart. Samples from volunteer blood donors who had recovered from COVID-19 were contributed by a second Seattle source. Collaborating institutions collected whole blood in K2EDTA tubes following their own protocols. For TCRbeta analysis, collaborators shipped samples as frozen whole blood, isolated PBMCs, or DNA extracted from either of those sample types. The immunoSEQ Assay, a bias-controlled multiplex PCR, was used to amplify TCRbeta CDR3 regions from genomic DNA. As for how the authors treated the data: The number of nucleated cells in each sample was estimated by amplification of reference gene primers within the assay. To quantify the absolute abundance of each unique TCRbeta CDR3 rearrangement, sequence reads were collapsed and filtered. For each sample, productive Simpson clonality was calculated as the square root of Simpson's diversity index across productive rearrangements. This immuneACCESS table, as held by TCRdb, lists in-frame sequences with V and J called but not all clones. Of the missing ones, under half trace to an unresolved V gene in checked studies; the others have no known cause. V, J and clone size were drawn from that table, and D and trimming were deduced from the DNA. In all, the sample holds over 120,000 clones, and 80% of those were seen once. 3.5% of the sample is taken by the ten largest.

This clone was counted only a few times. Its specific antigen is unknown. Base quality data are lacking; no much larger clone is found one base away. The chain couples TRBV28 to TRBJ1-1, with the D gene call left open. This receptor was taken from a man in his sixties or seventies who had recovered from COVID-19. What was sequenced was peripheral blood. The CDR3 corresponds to CASSSLLLMNTEAFF. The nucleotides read TGTGCCAGCAGTTCACTTCTTCTCATGAACACTGAAGCTTTCTTT.